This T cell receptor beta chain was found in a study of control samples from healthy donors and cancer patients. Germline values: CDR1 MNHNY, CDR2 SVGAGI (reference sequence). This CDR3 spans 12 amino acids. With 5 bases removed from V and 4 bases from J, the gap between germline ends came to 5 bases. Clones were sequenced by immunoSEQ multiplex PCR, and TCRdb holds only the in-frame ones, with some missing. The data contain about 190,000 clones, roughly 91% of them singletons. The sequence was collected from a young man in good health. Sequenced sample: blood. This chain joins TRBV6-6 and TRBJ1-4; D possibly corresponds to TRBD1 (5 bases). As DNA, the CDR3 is TGTGCCAGCAGTGACAGTAATGAAAAACTGTTTTTT. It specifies CASSDSNEKLFF.